Listed below are T cell receptor beta chains from one sample, sequenced in a study of blood T cells in healthy people across ages. A single record per CDR3 protein comes from TCRdb applying MiXCR to the 5' RACE reads. The sample has 1 million to 1.2 million distinct CDR3 sequences, 35% to 40% seen once. Source material: blood. The receptors derive from a man aged 18 to 35 in good health. CDR3s include the opening cysteine and the closing phenylalanine or tryptophan. The D gene is left open where the match is weak. The listing skips clone size in some rows; elsewhere it reads once, few, many or a size class.

clone_size j_call v_call cdr3_length d_call cdr3_nt cdr3_aa
few TRBJ1-1 TRBV29-1 13 - TGCAGCGTACGCGGGCAGAAGAACACTGAAGCTTTCTTT CSVRGQKNTEAFF
- TRBJ1-1 TRBV11-2 16 - TGTGCCAGCAGCTTAGTGGTGGGCGGCATGAACACTGAAGCTTTCTTT CASSLVVGGMNTEAFF
many TRBJ1-2 TRBV12-3/TRBV12-4 14 - TGTGCCAGCAGCTCTAGATATCCAAACTATGGCTACACCTTC CASSSRYPNYGYTF
few TRBJ2-3 TRBV7-3 16 - TGTGCCGGCAGCTTAACAGACAGATCTAGCACAGATACGCAGTATTTT CAGSLTDRSSTDTQYF
- TRBJ2-2 TRBV28 17 - TGTGCCAGCAGTTTTACTCAGGGGCTTCCGAACACCGGGGAGCTGTTTTTT CASSFTQGLPNTGELFF
- TRBJ2-5 TRBV9 16 - TGTGCCAGCAGCGTAGGGACCGCTGGAGGGCAAGAGACCCAGTACTTC CASSVGTAGGQETQYF
few TRBJ1-1 TRBV5-6 17 TRBD1 TGTGCCAGCAGCTTGCTCCAGGGGGGACGGGTGAACACTGAAGCTTTCTTT CASSLLQGGRVNTEAFF
- TRBJ1-2 TRBV6-2/TRBV6-3 14 - TGTGCCAGCAGGGACGGACCATTTTCTGGGGGCTACACCTTC CASRDGPFSGGYTF
- TRBJ1-5 TRBV7-8 16 - TGTGCCAGCAGCTTAGGGAACCCGCTCAGCAATCAGCCCCAGCATTTT CASSLGNPLSNQPQHF
- TRBJ1-2 TRBV7-8 15 TRBD1 TGTGCCAGCAGCTCAACCGGGACAGGGATGTATGGCTACACCTTC CASSSTGTGMYGYTF